A single sample is the source of the 22 T cell receptor beta chains below, sequenced in a study of shared clonotypes between healthy human individuals. TCRdb's copy holds only in-frame clones and misses some; the assay was immunoSEQ multiplex PCR. This table has about 470,000 clones, 79% appearing once. What was sequenced was PBMCs. The receptors were sampled from a woman aged 40 to 50 in good health. Some clones in this sample may be carry-over from other donors' samples.

The chain links TRBV10-1 to TRBJ2-7; 8 bases fit TRBD2. CDR1 and CDR2 (germline): WNHNN, SYGVQD (reference sequence). The CDR3 has 14 amino acids. The trim removed 2 bases at V and 7 bases at J, leaving 7 bases unmatched. CDR3 nucleotides: TGCGCCAGCAGTGAGACTAGCGGCGTAGGGGAGCAGTACTTC. It yields the protein CASSETSGVGEQYF.

The chain recombines TRBV9 with TRBJ1-4; 9 nucleotides line up with TRBD1. This CDR3 region has 15 residues. Germline values: CDR1 SGDLS, CDR2 YYNGEE. V was pared by 1 base and J by 7 bases, with 5 bases of the junction left unmatched. CDR3 amino acids: CASSVMGQGGEKLFF. Here the CDR3 DNA reads TGTGCCAGCAGCGTAATGGGACAGGGTGGTGAAAAACTGTTTTTT.

The chain is built from TRBV28 and TRBJ1-5; no clear D. Trimming shortened V by 6 bases and J by 3 bases, and 12 bases separated the two germline ends. The CDR3 totals 14 residues. Germline V gene sequence: CDR1 MDHEN, CDR2 SYDVKM. The CDR3 sequence is CASSSSGANQPQHF. CDR3 bases: TGTGCCAGCAGCTCGTCGGGCGCCAATCAGCCCCAGCATTTT.

The rearrangement joins TRBV6-6 to TRBJ1-1; a weak D match, TRBD1 (5 bases). Germline CDR1 is MNHNY and CDR2 is SVGAGI (reference sequence). V dropped 0 bases and J dropped 4 bases, with 12 bases sitting between them. The CDR3 has 15 amino acids. The CDR3 protein is CASSYSNGAGTEAFF. CDR3 bases: TGTGCCAGCAGTTACTCGAACGGGGCGGGCACTGAAGCTTTCTTT.

Concerning this clone: One end of the junction is discordant with germline, which a read error may explain. Distinct nucleotide sequences in the sample also encode this CDR3. V is TRBV7-7 and J is TRBJ2-3; 7 nucleotides line up with TRBD2. Germline V gives CDR1 SSHAT, CDR2 FNYEAQ (reference sequence). CDR3 length: 15 residues. CDR3 amino acids: CASSLGRGETDTQYF. The DNA of the CDR3 is TGTGCTAGCAGCTTGGGCCGGGGGGAGACAGATACGCAGTATTTT.

This rearrangement joins TRBV27 to TRBJ2-1, with unresolved D. Trimming pared 8 bases from V and 0 bases from J, leaving 17 bases between. Germline-derived CDR1 and CDR2 are MNHEY and SMNVEV (reference sequence). The CDR3 is 16 amino acids. CDR3 amino acids: CASADYDRSSYNEQFF. The DNA of the CDR3 is TGTGCCAGCGCTGATTACGACCGGAGCTCCTACAATGAGCAGTTCTTC.

V gene TRBV7-9 combines with J gene TRBJ2-5; TRBD1 matches 12 bases. The CDR3 totals 14 residues. Looked up from germline, CDR1 is SEHNR and CDR2 is FQNEAQ (reference sequence). V gave up 5 bases and J gave up 4 bases; unmatched junction bases: 2. The DNA of the CDR3 is TGTGCCAGCAGCCTGGGACAGGGGGCAGAGACCCAGTACTTC. It codes for CASSLGQGAETQYF.

Worth noting for this clone: This specimen includes other DNA sequences encoding the same CDR3. The V and J genes are TRBV9 and TRBJ2-1; a weak D match, TRBD2 (5 bases). The germline CDR1 and CDR2 sequences are SGDLS and YYNGEE. This CDR3 comprises 15 residues. Trimming took 1 base from V and 0 from J, leaving 8 bases between them. The CDR3: CASSVSGSSYNEQFF. The CDR3 bases are TGTGCCAGCAGCGTAAGCGGCAGCTCCTACAATGAGCAGTTCTTC.

CDR3 in DNA: TGTGCCAGCAGTTTCCTTCCCGGGACTAGCGGGAAAGATACGCAGTATTTT. Amino acid sequence: CASSFLPGTSGKDTQYF. The V and J genes are TRBV28 and TRBJ2-3, with 13 bases aligning to TRBD2. The CDR3 runs to 17 residues. Losses at the gene ends were 3 bases for V and 5 bases for J; bases not matched to a gene: 8. Germline assignment: CDR1 MDHEN and CDR2 SYDVKM.

The chain is built from TRBV15 and TRBJ2-7; D is unresolved. The CDR3 spans 14 residues. Per germline, CDR1 LNHNV and CDR2 YYDKDF (reference sequence). V was trimmed by 0 bases and J by 2 bases, leaving 8 bases between them. This CDR3 reads CATSREGNTYEQYF. The CDR3 nucleotides read TGTGCCACCAGCAGAGAAGGAAATACCTACGAGCAGTACTTC.

The chain recombines TRBV27 with TRBJ2-7, with 12 bases matching TRBD2. This CDR3 has 14 amino acids. The V and J ends lost 5 bases and 8 bases, in that order; junction bases with no gene match: 7. CDR1 is MNHEY and CDR2 is SMNVEV in the germline V gene (reference sequence). Here the CDR3 DNA reads TGTGCCAGCAGTCGGACTAGCGGGATTAACAAGCAGTACTTC. This translates into CASSRTSGINKQYF.

This chain uses TRBV5-4 with TRBJ2-7; 8 bases fit TRBD2. Trimming at V came to 5 bases and at J to 5 bases, leaving 9 bases not matched to a gene. CDR1 is SGHNT, CDR2 YYREEE, per germline (reference sequence). The CDR3 runs 14 residues. CDR3 DNA sequence: TGTGCCAGCAGTCGGGGGGGTATCGATAACGAGCAGTACTTC. This codes for CASSRGGIDNEQYF.

This rearrangement joins TRBV2 to TRBJ1-2; D is undetermined. Trimming took off 4 bases at V and 7 bases at J, with 19 bases between the two ends. This CDR3 comprises 15 residues. Per germline, CDR1 SNHLY and CDR2 FYNNEI. The CDR3, as DNA: TGTGCCAGCAGTGTAGACGGGCCGTCGGGAGGTGGCTACACCTTC. Translating it yields CASSVDGPSGGGYTF. Looking up the rest from reference TRBV2 and TRBJ1-2 gives the full variable domain: EPEVTQTPSHQVTQMGQEVILRCVPISNHLYFYWYRQILGQKVEFLVSFYNNEISEKSEIFDDQFSVERPDGSNFTLKIRSTKLEDSAMYFCASSVDGPSGGGYTFGSGTRLTVV.

The chain is built from TRBV28 and TRBJ1-2; 7 bases fit TRBD1. V dropped 4 bases and J dropped 4; count of bases not matched to a gene: 9. This CDR3 is 15 amino acids long. Germline-derived CDR1 and CDR2 are MDHEN and SYDVKM. CDR3 DNA sequence: TGTGCCAGCAGTTCCTTATCCGGGACAGCCTATGGCTACACCTTC. This gives the protein CASSSLSGTAYGYTF.

The CDR3 region has the DNA TGTGCCATCAGTTTCCAGACGGGCTACAATGAGCAGTTCTTC. It encodes CAISFQTGYNEQFF. This chain connects TRBV10-3 to TRBJ2-1; D is unresolved. V was clipped by 5 bases and J by 3 bases, with 11 bases between them. The CDR3 has 14 residues. Per germline, CDR1 ENHRY and CDR2 SYGVKD.

V and J are TRBV2 and TRBJ2-7; D might be TRBD2 (6 bases). CDR3 size: 13 residues. Trimming pared 6 bases from V and 7 bases from J, leaving 16 bases between. Germline CDR1 and CDR2: SNHLY and FYNNEI. CDR3 sequence reads: CASSPGSGREQYF. Written as DNA, the CDR3 is TGTGCCAGCAGCCCCGGATCGGGGAGGGAGCAGTACTTC.

The chain is built from TRBV19 and TRBJ2-1; D gene ambiguous. This CDR3 spans 13 amino acids. V was shortened by 0 bases and J by 10 bases, with 10 bases between the two germline ends. Germline V gene sequence: CDR1 LNHDA, CDR2 SQIVND (reference sequence). The CDR3 is CASSIDRIQEQFF. The CDR3 DNA is TGTGCCAGTAGTATAGATCGGATACAGGAGCAGTTCTTC.

The V and J genes are TRBV28 and TRBJ1-5, with D maybe TRBD1 (6 bases). V was pared by 3 bases and J by 0 bases, with 15 bases between. This CDR3 contains 17 residues. CDR1 and CDR2 from the germline V gene are MDHEN and SYDVKM. The CDR3 loop reads CASSFRGTNFSNQPQHF. As DNA, the CDR3 is TGTGCCAGCAGTTTCCGCGGGACAAACTTTAGCAATCAGCCCCAGCATTTT.

The rearrangement links TRBV9 to TRBJ2-7, with 12 bases that match TRBD2. V shed 4 bases and J 3 bases; nucleotides not matched to a gene: 5. This CDR3 has 15 amino acids. Looked up from germline, CDR1 is SGDLS and CDR2 is YYNGEE. The CDR3 loop reads CASSPSGRAHYEQYF. CDR3 coding DNA: TGTGCCAGCAGCCCTAGCGGGAGGGCCCACTACGAGCAGTACTTC.

V gene TRBV28 combines with J gene TRBJ2-2; 8 nucleotides match TRBD1. In germline, CDR1 is MDHEN, CDR2 SYDVKM. The CDR3 runs to 15 residues. Germline trimming cut 5 bases from V and 4 bases from J; bases unmatched to any gene: 6. The CDR3 coding sequence is TGTGCCAGCAGTCGCAGGGGGCGAGTCACCGGGGAGCTGTTTTTT. Protein product: CASSRRGRVTGELFF.

This clone appeared once. V gene TRBV18 combines with J gene TRBJ1-3, with D uncertain. The CDR3 runs 13 residues. V shed 5 bases and J shed 2 bases, with 7 bases lying between them. Looked up from germline, CDR1 is KGHSH and CDR2 is LQKENI. The CDR3 reads CASSEEAGNTIYF. The CDR3 DNA is TGTGCCAGCTCAGAAGAGGCTGGAAACACCATATATTTT.

The chain employs TRBV28 and TRBJ1-4; maybe TRBD1 (6 bases). The CDR3 is 16 residues long. Per the germline V gene, CDR1 is MDHEN and CDR2 is SYDVKM. With 4 bases removed from V and 5 bases from J, the gap between germline ends came to 17 bases. The CDR3 loop is CASSSLWQRGNEKLFF. As DNA, the CDR3 is TGTGCCAGCAGTTCACTGTGGCAGAGGGGGAATGAAAAACTGTTTTTT.